The clone carrying this TCR beta chain was seen more than once but under ten times. This record belongs to a study of identical twins. Germline CDR1 SGHVS, CDR2 FQNEAQ. The CDR3 totals 16 residues. Losses at the gene ends were 5 bases for V and 0 bases for J; bases not matched to a gene: 2. TCRdb called the 5' RACE reads again in MiXCR, with one record for every CDR3 protein. The table records hundreds of thousands of distinct CDR3 sequences, just under 9.5% of them present only once. Another study also made use of these data, one on yellow fever vaccine responses in identical twins.

This TCR derives from a woman aged 18-30 years in good health. This chain joins TRBV7-8 and TRBJ2-3, with 13 nucleotides matching TRBD2. The material sequenced was CD8+ T cells sorted from blood. DNA of the CDR3: TGTGCCAGCAGCAGACTAGCGGGGGGCAGCACAGATACGCAGTATTTT. Its protein is CASSRLAGGSTDTQYF.